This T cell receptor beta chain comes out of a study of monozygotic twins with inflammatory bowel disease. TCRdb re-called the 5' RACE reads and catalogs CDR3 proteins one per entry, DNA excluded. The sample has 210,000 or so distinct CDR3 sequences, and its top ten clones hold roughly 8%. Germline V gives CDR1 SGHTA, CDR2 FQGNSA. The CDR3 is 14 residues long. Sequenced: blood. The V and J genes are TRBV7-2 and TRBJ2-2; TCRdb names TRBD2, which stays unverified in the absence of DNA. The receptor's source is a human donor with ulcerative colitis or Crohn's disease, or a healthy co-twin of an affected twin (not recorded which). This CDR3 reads CASSPGGAPLELFF.